A selection of T cell receptor beta chains follows, all from one sample in a study of cytomegalovirus exposure and HLA in healthy donors. This table comes from immunoSEQ multiplex PCR, and its TCRdb copy is limited to in-frame clones, with some not included. The profile shows roughly 190,000 clones, roughly 86% of them singletons. The sample was PBMCs. Receptors were obtained from a woman aged 18-35 years in good health and CMV-seronegative. The CDR3 runs from the conserved cysteine through the conserved F or W. Each record gives: D gene, V gene, J gene, clone size, CDR3 protein, CDR3 DNA. D genes are given only for firm matches. Some rows mark clone size as missing; the rest say once, few, many or name a class of expanded clone.

TRBD1,TRBV7-9,TRBJ2-3,.,CASSWGQGGTDTQYF,TGTGCCAGCAGCTGGGGACAGGGAGGCACAGATACGCAGTATTTT
TRBD1,TRBV30,TRBJ2-3,.,CAWTGQGGSDTQYF,TGTGCCTGGACAGGACAGGGAGGTTCAGATACGCAGTATTTT
TRBD1,TRBV30,TRBJ1-3,.,CAWSGQGALNSGNTIYF,TGTGCCTGGAGTGGACAGGGGGCCCTCAACTCTGGAAACACCATATATTTT
.,TRBV19,TRBJ1-4,.,CASRGTSKEKLFF,TGTGCCAGTAGGGGCACCTCGAAGGAAAAACTGTTTTTT
.,TRBV9,TRBJ1-2,.,CASSVTGWGFYGYTF,TGTGCCAGCAGCGTCACAGGTTGGGGATTCTATGGCTACACCTTC
.,TRBV7-3,TRBJ2-3,.,CASSLTGVDTQYF,TGTGCCAGCAGCTTAACAGGGGTAGATACGCAGTATTTT
.,TRBV4-1,TRBJ2-7,.,CASSQDGSFEQYF,TGCGCCAGCAGCCAAGACGGGAGCTTCGAGCAGTACTTC
TRBD2,TRBV7-9,TRBJ2-3,.,CATYLLAASTDTQYF,TGTGCCACCTACCTACTAGCGGCCAGCACAGATACGCAGTATTTT
.,TRBV6-1,TRBJ2-7,.,CASSEDELLVYEQYF,TGTGCCAGCAGTGAAGATGAGCTTCTCGTCTACGAGCAGTACTTC
.,TRBV25-1,TRBJ1-1,.,CASSVQSTIAEAFF,TGTGCCAGCAGTGTACAGAGTACAATCGCTGAAGCTTTCTTT
TRBD1,TRBV2,TRBJ1-5,once,CASSAFGTGFGNQPQHF,TGTGCCAGCAGTGCTTTTGGGACAGGGTTCGGCAATCAGCCCCAGCATTTT
TRBD1,TRBV2,TRBJ2-7,.,CASSGDSPYEQYF,TGTGCCAGCAGTGGGGACAGCCCCTACGAGCAGTACTTC
TRBD1,TRBV19,TRBJ2-2,.,CASIPRDRAGTGELFF,TGTGCCAGTATTCCGAGGGACAGGGCGGGCACCGGGGAGCTGTTTTTT
TRBD2,TRBV14,TRBJ2-1,once,CASSQPRSSTGRAYNEQFF,TGTGCCAGCAGCCAACCACGCAGTAGCACCGGGAGGGCCTACAATGAGCAGTTCTTC
.,TRBV11-2,TRBJ1-1,.,CASSLDPGENTEAFF,TGTGCCAGCAGCTTAGATCCGGGGGAGAACACTGAAGCTTTCTTT
.,TRBV7-2,TRBJ1-1,few,CASSPIQGNTEAFF,TGTGCCAGCAGCCCGATACAGGGAAACACTGAAGCTTTCTTT